This TCR beta chain was identified during a study of PD-1 blockade in classical Hodgkin lymphoma. TCRdb's table, derived via immunoSEQ multiplex PCR, lists solely in-frame clones and lacks some. The profile shows about 85,000 clones, about nine tenths of them singletons. This sample's time point: cycle 4 day 1 (C4D1), after more than 5 weeks of nivolumab. Each patient experienced a relapse that followed autologous stem cell transplantation, and brentuximab vedotin exposure varied. This clone showed up just a few times. No antigen is known for it. Study observations and caveats: Why the repertoires differ is still unclear, perhaps disease activity or prior therapy. CD8+ TCR diversity did not rise significantly by C4D1, unlike CD4+.

The CDR3 spans 15 residues. V was pared by 4 bases and J by 3 bases, with 9 bases of the junction left unmatched. The germline V gene encodes CDR1 SGDLS and CDR2 YYNGEE. The sequences come from peripheral blood mononuclear cells (PBMCs), collected before the fourth cycle of nivolumab. The receptor's source is a human donor with classical Hodgkin lymphoma. J is TRBJ2-7 and V is TRBV9, with TRBD1 matching 8 bases. The DNA of the CDR3 is TGTGCCAGCAGCCCCGGACAGGGAACGCTCTACGAGCAGTACTTC. As protein: CASSPGQGTLYEQYF.